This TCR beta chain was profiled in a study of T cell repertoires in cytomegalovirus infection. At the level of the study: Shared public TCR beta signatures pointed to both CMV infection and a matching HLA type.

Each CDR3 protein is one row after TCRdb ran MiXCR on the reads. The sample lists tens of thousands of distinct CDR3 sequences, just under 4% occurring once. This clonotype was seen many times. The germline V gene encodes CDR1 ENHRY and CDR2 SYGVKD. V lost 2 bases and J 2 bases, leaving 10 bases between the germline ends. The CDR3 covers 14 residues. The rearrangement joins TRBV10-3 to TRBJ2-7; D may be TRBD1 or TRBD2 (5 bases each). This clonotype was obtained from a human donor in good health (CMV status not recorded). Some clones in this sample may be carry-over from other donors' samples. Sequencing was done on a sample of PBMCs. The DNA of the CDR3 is TGTGCCATCAGTGAGCGGGACGGTACCTACGAGCAGTACTTC. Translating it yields CAISERDGTYEQYF.